A single TCR beta chain is shown here with its context. This clonotype has a count of ten or more. The clone's antigen remains unknown. The input lacks base qualities; no much larger clone sits a single base away. The TCR beta CDR3 regions were amplified from RNA transcripts. A first-round RT-PCR of the TCR CDR3 used the HTBI primer set with the Qiagen OneStep RT-PCR kit. Libraries were constructed in a second round of multiplex PCR, after which size selection and purification were carried out. The libraries were sequenced on an Illumina HiSeq2000 using paired-end 100 bp reads. For the original study's pipeline: SOAPnuke was used to process the raw data, removing reads that contained adapters or uncalled bases, had a mean Phred below 15, or lacked an exact match to the constant primer or identifier. High-quality paired reads were merged using COPE v1.2.5, and each unique nucleotide sequence was defined as a clonotype. MiTCR v1.1 was used to align the clonotypes against IMGT TRBV, TRBD and TRBJ reference segments. The analysis included only V-J combinations with a frequency above 0.0001, which together covered over 98% of the repertoires. The TCS score was defined as F50 (clonal expansion) divided by E x V (chaos), with BLOSUM62-based TCRdist calculated between CDR3 peptides within each V-J. Welch's t-statistics and random forest reduced 500 to 650 V-J features to 13, which were used in a naive Bayes classifier (R e1071). Through fastp at Q25 and MiXCR, TCRdb rebuilt clones from the public reads, retaining in-frame beta chains. Every distinct CDR3 protein forms one entry, paired with its most common genes and DNA. TCRdb's processing, not the authors' own work, is the source of the V and J calls. Present in this sample are 300,000 to 400,000 distinct CDR3 sequences, over 11% of which were seen just once. Of the sample, 9.5% to 11% is held by the ten largest clones.

These data originate in a study of T cells in Graves' hyperthyroidism and ophthalmopathy (dated by TCRdb to the late 2010s). Background for the entire study: Peripheral blood was sampled at the time of initial diagnosis, prior to any treatment. TCR V-J signatures able to tell the groups apart were searched for in a discovery cohort of 90 to 100 patients, of whom roughly 42 had Graves' ophthalmopathy and about 60 had stable Graves' hyperthyroidism. Prospective prediction of ophthalmopathy was tested in an independent validation cohort of approximately 19 hyperthyroidism patients and 17 patients who later progressed to ophthalmopathy. The 95 to 100 discovery patients were randomly divided into training and test sets at a 7:3 ratio. In addition, the study compared T-cell repertoires in thyroid tissue and in blood from roughly 6 Graves' hyperthyroidism patients. Once sampling was done, hyperthyroidism patients were given methimazole at a starting dose of 30 mg daily, whereas ophthalmopathy patients were given high-dose intravenous methylprednisolone. The paper reports TCR Vbeta CDR3 sequencing of over 120 peripheral blood samples: 43 ophthalmopathy, fewer than 80 hyperthyroidism and around 17 progressor patients.

Stable Graves' hyperthyroidism was defined as the absence of progression to ophthalmopathy over 18 months of follow-up. The hyperthyroidism patients were between 18 and 65 years old and newly diagnosed, with a disease duration of less than 2 months. Patients with uncontrolled infections, other autoimmune diseases, pregnancy or lactation were excluded. Diagnoses relied on clinical symptoms, serum thyroxine and TRAb, thyroid ultrasound and orbital computed tomography. PBMCs were separated from roughly 9.6 ml of fresh peripheral blood using Ficoll-Paque density gradient centrifugation. Total RNA was extracted using Trizol reagent, and RNA quality was assessed on an Agilent 2100 Bioanalyzer. General study outcomes and caveats: During validation, the model predicted progression to ophthalmopathy a median of about 6.5 months ahead of onset, with more than 55% sensitivity and almost 75% specificity. Blood samples also contained most of the expanded thyroid clonotypes (frequency above 0.001), which suggests that blood repertoires may reflect thyroid immune responses. No statistical method was used to fix the sample size in advance, and group allocation was not hidden from the investigators. Ophthalmopathy was separated from stable hyperthyroidism by a 13 V-J signature model, with over 85% sensitivity and 81% to 82% specificity obtained in cross-validation and 80%/75% obtained in testing.

The sample was blood. The receptor was isolated from a woman in her fifties or sixties with Graves' hyperthyroidism.

The CDR3 region: CASSIGVGTEAFF. The DNA sequence reads TGTGCCAGTAGTATCGGGGTGGGCACTGAAGCTTTCTTT. The sequence joins TRBV19 to TRBJ1-1; no confident D gene assignment can be made. As encoded in the germline V gene (reference sequence), CDR1 is LNHDA while CDR2 is SQIVND. V is reduced by 3 bases and J by 4 bases, leaving a spacing of 9 bases between them. The CDR3 measures 13 amino acids from cysteine to phenylalanine. The CDR3 DNA has 39 bases and is translated from base 1.